Listed below are T cell receptor beta chains from one sample, sequenced in a study of CD8+ T cells in alopecia areata. Sequenced by immunoSEQ multiplex PCR; TCRdb stores in-frame clones only, minus some. The table has about 190,000 clones, 45% to 65% seen once; the top ten hold approximately 0.63%. The sequencing here drew on CD4+ T cells sorted from blood, taken at week 4, from a patient treated with tofacitinib. These TCRs come from a human donor with alopecia areata. CDR3s include the opening cysteine and the closing phenylalanine or tryptophan. A D gene is named only where the DNA matches it firmly. For some rows the clone size is stated as once, few or many, or as a class when expanded; others skip it.

len	j_gene	abundance	d_gene	v_gene	CDR3aa	CDR3nt
17	TRBJ1-1	-	-	TRBV29-1	CSAEGFGPPAGNTEAFF	TGCAGCGCCGAGGGGTTCGGACCCCCGGCGGGGAACACTGAAGCTTTCTTT
16	TRBJ2-7	-	TRBD1	TRBV5-1	CASSLVGQGGSYEQYF	TGCGCCAGCAGCTTGGTCGGACAGGGTGGGTCCTACGAGCAGTACTTC
12	TRBJ1-2	once	-	TRBV29-1	CSVGSGLVGYTF	TGCAGCGTTGGTTCAGGGTTGGTTGGCTACACCTTC
12	TRBJ1-2	-	-	TRBV29-1	CSVGGEGYGYTF	TGCAGCGTGGGCGGGGAGGGATATGGCTACACCTTC
13	TRBJ2-3	-	-	TRBV5-1	CASSPGTSDTQYF	TGCGCCAGCAGCCCCGGGACCTCAGATACGCAGTATTTT
13	TRBJ1-4	-	-	TRBV10-3	CAISPQRPEKLFF	TGTGCCATCAGTCCGCAACGACCGGAAAAACTGTTTTTT
12	TRBJ1-2	few	-	TRBV2	CASSERGYGYTF	TGTGCCAGCAGTGAGCGGGGGTACGGCTACACCTTC
14	TRBJ2-5	-	TRBD2	TRBV29-1	CSVGTSGRLKTQYF	TGCAGCGTCGGTACTAGCGGGAGGTTGAAGACCCAGTACTTC
13	TRBJ1-2	-	-	TRBV6-1	CASSEQYNYGYTF	TGTGCCAGCAGCGAGCAGTACAACTATGGCTACACCTTC
16	TRBJ2-5	-	-	TRBV6-5	CASSYSSLPGQETQYF	TGTGCCAGCAGTTACTCGAGTTTACCGGGCCAAGAGACCCAGTACTTC
13	TRBJ2-3	-	-	TRBV7-8	CASRKQGTDTQYF	TGTGCCAGCAGAAAACAGGGAACAGATACGCAGTATTTT
14	TRBJ2-5	-	-	TRBV29-1	CSAARGDIQETQYF	TGCAGCGCTGCCAGGGGGGACATCCAAGAGACCCAGTACTTC
14	TRBJ2-3	few	TRBD2	TRBV29-1	CSVALGGSTDTQYF	TGCAGCGTCGCCTTGGGGGGGAGCACAGATACGCAGTATTTT
13	TRBJ2-3	-	-	TRBV10-3	CAISGRETDTQYF	TGTGCCATCAGTGGTCGAGAAACAGATACGCAGTATTTT
14	TRBJ1-5	-	-	TRBV6-5	CASSYSRGNQPQHF	TGTGCCAGCAGTTACTCCAGGGGTAATCAGCCCCAGCATTTT
13	TRBJ2-7	-	TRBD1	TRBV30	CAWSPGQGGGISF	TGTGCCTGGAGTCCGGGACAGGGGGGAGGAATAAGCTTC
11	TRBJ2-7	-	-	TRBV30	CAWSDRDEQYF	TGTGCCTGGAGTGACAGGGACGAGCAGTACTTC
14	TRBJ2-3	few	-	TRBV10-3	CAIAQDSRRDTQYF	TGTGCCATAGCCCAGGACAGCCGAAGGGATACGCAGTATTTT
13	TRBJ1-2	-	-	TRBV29-1	CSVEDTTNYGYTF	TGCAGCGTTGAGGATACCACTAACTATGGCTACACCTTC
13	TRBJ2-5	-	-	TRBV30	CARSPGRRETQYF	TGTGCCCGGAGTCCGGGGCGACGGGAGACCCAGTACTTC
15	TRBJ2-7	-	-	TRBV9	CASSVGGGISYEQYF	TGTGCCAGCAGCGTAGGTGGCGGGATATCCTACGAGCAGTACTTC
13	TRBJ1-2	-	-	TRBV28	CASSRRTVYGYTF	TGTGCCAGCAGCCGCCGGACGGTCTATGGCTACACCTTC
18	TRBJ2-6	-	-	TRBV21-1	CASSKGSGGHLWANVLTF	TGTGCCAGCAGCAAAGGCTCGGGGGGGCACCTCTGGGCCAACGTCCTGACTTTC
15	TRBJ2-5	-	TRBD2	TRBV29-1	CSVVGTSGGQETQYF	TGCAGCGTTGTTGGGACTAGCGGGGGCCAAGAGACCCAGTACTTC
14	TRBJ2-1	medium-sized	-	TRBV10-3	CAISVGSSYNEQFF	TGTGCCATCAGTGTAGGAAGCTCCTACAATGAGCAGTTCTTC
14	TRBJ2-7	-	-	TRBV11-1	CASSAVGPRGEQYF	TGTGCCAGCAGCGCCGTAGGCCCAAGGGGCGAGCAGTACTTC
16	TRBJ2-3	-	TRBD2	TRBV15	CATSSRSGGLTDTQYF	TGTGCCACCAGCAGCCGAAGCGGGGGCCTCACAGATACGCAGTATTTT
14	TRBJ2-2	once	TRBD1	TRBV30	CAVGGPGNTGELFF	TGTGCGGTAGGGGGCCCCGGGAACACCGGGGAGCTGTTTTTT
14	TRBJ2-7	-	TRBD2	TRBV27	CASRGLAGSYEQYF	TGTGCCAGCAGGGGACTAGCGGGTTCCTACGAGCAGTACTTC
15	TRBJ2-3	few	-	TRBV2	CASSEASGNADTQYF	TGTGCCAGCAGTGAAGCGTCAGGGAATGCAGATACGCAGTATTTT
15	TRBJ2-7	once	-	TRBV5-1	CASSLGLQAGYEQYF	TGCGCCAGCAGCTTGGGCCTCCAAGCTGGGTACGAGCAGTACTTC
12	TRBJ2-7	-	-	TRBV29-1	CSVRVKGYEQYF	TGCAGCGTCAGGGTAAAGGGCTACGAGCAGTACTTC
11	TRBJ2-7	-	-	TRBV29-1	CSVATGAEQYF	TGCAGCGTTGCTACAGGCGCCGAGCAGTACTTC
14	TRBJ1-2	-	-	TRBV18	CASSPDVGRGGYTF	TGTGCCAGCTCACCAGACGTGGGGCGCGGAGGCTACACCTTC
11	TRBJ2-7	many	-	TRBV6-5	CAVGLGLGQYF	TGTGCGGTAGGGCTGGGTCTAGGGCAGTACTTC
14	TRBJ2-5	-	TRBD2	TRBV5-1	CASQAGVAGETQYF	TGCGCCAGCCAGGCGGGAGTGGCGGGGGAGACCCAGTACTTC
14	TRBJ2-3	-	-	TRBV14	CASSPSGGPDTQYF	TGTGCCAGCAGCCCAAGTGGAGGGCCCGATACGCAGTATTTT
15	TRBJ2-1	-	-	TRBV5-1	CASSLVVAEYNEQFF	TGCGCCAGCAGCTTGGTGGTAGCGGAGTACAATGAGCAGTTCTTC
11	TRBJ2-2	-	-	TRBV29-1	CSVGGPGELFF	TGCAGCGTCGGTGGGCCCGGGGAGCTGTTTTTT
12	TRBJ2-7	-	-	TRBV28	CASSLWLSEQYF	TGTGCCAGCAGTTTATGGCTCTCCGAGCAGTACTTC
14	TRBJ2-7	-	-	TRBV7-9	CASSLARGNYEQYF	TGTGCCAGCAGCTTAGCCCGGGGGAACTACGAGCAGTACTTC